This T cell receptor (beta chain) was recorded in a study of regulatory T cells in long-lasting Graves disease. Study outcomes and limitations: The work looked only at peripheral blood and did not look at thyroid tissue. Lower TCR diversity characterized persistent Graves' patients relative to newly diagnosed patients. A reduction in accuracy may have resulted from the small sample size.

The time point denotes: persistent/refractory GD, antithyroid drugs over 5 years with positive TRAb. The TCR library was prepared using RNA isolated from PBMCs. CDR3-region Arm-PCR and iRepertoire HTBI primers produced the TCR beta libraries. TCRdb processed the multiplex PCR reads anew with MiXCR; each CDR3 protein has one entry. The sample yields hundreds of thousands of distinct CDR3 sequences, about 20% seen once. This clonotype was seen a few times. Its antigen is unidentified. The sequences come from peripheral blood mononuclear cells (PBMCs), collected when the disease was refractory, from a patient treated with antithyroid drugs. This TCR derives from a female donor with Graves disease.

The CDR3 nucleotides are TGCAGTGCTCAAGGGGTCTCGATGGGCTACGAGCAGTACTTC. As protein: CSAQGVSMGYEQYF. V gene TRBV20-1 combines with J gene TRBJ2-7; D possibly corresponds to TRBD1 (5 bases). The CDR3 covers 14 residues. Trimming left V 5 bases short and J 3 bases short, with 17 bases between. Per the germline V gene, CDR1 is DFQATT and CDR2 is SNEGSKA (reference sequence).